Shown below are 25 T cell receptor beta chains from a single sample sequenced in a study of cytomegalovirus exposure and HLA in healthy donors. The PCR made use of 60 Vbeta and 13 Jbeta primers. Clones were sequenced by immunoSEQ multiplex PCR, and TCRdb holds only the in-frame ones, with some missing. In the table there are more than 95,000 clones, roughly 72% of which are singletons. The sample was PBMCs. Source of these receptors: a woman in her forties or fifties in good health and CMV-seropositive.

The chain joins TRBV4-1 to TRBJ1-2; TRBD1 is a possible D gene (6 bases). The CDR3 sequence is 14 residues long. Trimming pared 4 bases from V and 4 bases from J, leaving 13 bases between. Per germline, CDR1 MGHRA and CDR2 YSYEKL. The CDR3, as DNA: TGCGCCAGCAGCCCTTTGACAGGCATCTATGGCTACACCTTC. As protein: CASSPLTGIYGYTF.

In its sample, this clone was seen a few times. This chain links TRBV2 with TRBJ1-5; 8 positions agree with TRBD1. The CDR3 covers 14 residues. Germline V gene data show CDR1 as SNHLY and CDR2 as FYNNEI. The V and J ends lost 9 bases and 3 bases, in that order; junction bases with no gene match: 7. The chain's CDR3 is CASTTGGNNQPQHF. The CDR3 DNA is TGTGCCAGTACCACAGGGGGTAACAATCAGCCCCAGCATTTT.

The V call is TRBV4-3, the J call TRBJ1-1; 9 positions match TRBD1. This CDR3 is 14 amino acids long. Germline V gives CDR1 LGHNA, CDR2 YSLEER. Trimming took 4 bases from V and 7 from J; bases not matched to a gene: 7. The CDR3 loop reads CASSRVQGAGEAFF. CDR3 nucleotide sequence: TGCGCCAGCAGCCGGGTACAGGGGGCGGGTGAAGCTTTCTTT.

The count of this clone is one. V gene TRBV21-1 combines with J gene TRBJ2-7; the D segment call TRBD2 is taken from the table without a DNA check. TRBV21-1 is reported as a pseudogene. The CDR3 is 23 amino acids. CDR3 region: CASSKGEGQLAKPPQYPGYEQYF. Here the CDR3 DNA reads TGTGCCAGCAGCAAAGGCGAGGGGCAACTAGCTAAGCCTCCCCAATACCCAGGATACGAGCAGTACTTC.

V gene TRBV12-5 combines with J gene TRBJ2-3; the match to TRBD1 covers 7 bases. The CDR3 runs to 14 residues. Germline V gene lookup returns CDR1 LGHNT and CDR2 FRNRAP. V shed 5 bases and J 2 bases; nucleotides not matched to a gene: 4. The CDR3 DNA sequence: TGTGCTAGTGGTCCAGGGACAGCCACAGATACGCAGTATTTT. It yields the protein CASGPGTATDTQYF.

J is TRBJ1-2 and V is TRBV2; no definite D call. The CDR3 consists of 12 residues. Looked up from germline, CDR1 is SNHLY and CDR2 is FYNNEI. Trimming removed 6 bases from V and 11 bases from J, with 16 bases in between. The CDR3 here is CASRAGSDRYTF. The CDR3 nucleotides are TGTGCCAGCAGGGCGGGCAGCGATCGATACACCTTC.

The CDR3 nucleotides read TGTGCCAGCAGACGACGAGGACAGGGGGCTTGGAGTTATAATTCACCCCTCCACTTT. Translation: CASRRRGQGAWSYNSPLHF. The chain employs TRBV7-2 and TRBJ1-6, with 11 bases lining up with TRBD1. This CDR3 contains 19 residues. Germline CDR1 SGHTA, CDR2 FQGNSA. J was trimmed by 4 bases and V by 6 bases; bases with no gene match: 14.

This chain joins TRBV7-2 and TRBJ2-3; the D gene is possibly TRBD1 (5 bases). V lost 2 bases, J lost 0 bases, and 12 bases lay in between. Germline CDR1 and CDR2: SGHTA and FQGNSA. This CDR3 region has 16 residues. CDR3: CASSLTPGSSTDTQYF. The CDR3 DNA sequence: TGTGCCAGCAGCTTAACACCAGGGTCTAGCACAGATACGCAGTATTTT.

This clone was seen a handful of times. The chain combines TRBV19 with TRBJ2-3, with D possibly matching TRBD1 (5 bases). V was clipped by 3 bases and J by 4 bases, with 8 bases between them. Germline CDR1 reads LNHDA; CDR2 reads SQIVND (reference sequence). This CDR3 is 13 amino acids long. CDR3 sequence (DNA): TGTGCCAGTAGTATCCCCAGGGCAGATACGCAGTATTTT. Residues: CASSIPRADTQYF.

The chain links TRBV5-1 to TRBJ1-2; a possible D gene is TRBD1 (6 bases). The V gene lost 0 bases and the J gene lost 4 bases, with 16 bases spanning the gap. The CDR3 is made up of 16 amino acids. Germline V gene lookup returns CDR1 SGHRS and CDR2 YFSETQ. CDR3 sequence reads: CASSLGSGTSVYGYTF. The CDR3 bases are TGCGCCAGCAGCTTGGGGTCAGGGACATCAGTCTATGGCTACACCTTC.

This chain uses TRBV6-6 with TRBJ1-1; 7 bases agree with TRBD1. From germline, CDR1 is MNHNY and CDR2 SVGAGI (reference sequence). Trimming at V came to 1 base and at J to 4 bases, leaving 3 bases not matched to a gene. The CDR3 length is 14 residues. For the CDR3, the DNA is TGTGCCAGCAGTTACTTACAGGGGAGCACTGAAGCTTTCTTT. Amino acids: CASSYLQGSTEAFF.

V and J are TRBV5-6 and TRBJ1-1; a weak D match, TRBD1 (5 bases). The CDR3 totals 12 residues. Germline V gene lookup returns CDR1 SGHDT and CDR2 YYEEEE. Trimming cost V 4 bases and J 10 bases, with 14 bases left between them. The CDR3 DNA follows: TGTGCCAGCAGCGAAACCCAGGGAGGAGCTTTCTTT. Translation: CASSETQGGAFF.

The rearrangement joins TRBV15 to TRBJ1-3; 7 bases align to TRBD1. Trimming took 3 bases from V and 0 from J; bases not matched to a gene: 2. Germline V CDR1 and CDR2: LNHNV, YYDKDF (reference sequence). The CDR3 is made up of 15 amino acids. The CDR3 here is CATSRGQSSGNTIYF. As DNA, the CDR3 is TGTGCCACCAGCAGGGGACAGAGCTCTGGAAACACCATATATTTT.

The chain links TRBV29-1 to TRBJ2-1; 10 nucleotides align to TRBD2. The germline V gene encodes CDR1 SQVTM and CDR2 ANQGSEA. This CDR3 is 12 amino acids long. The CDR3 DNA follows: TGCGGCGCAGAAGCGGGAGGGGATGAGCAGTTCTTC. Translated: CGAEAGGDEQFF.

This clone has just a few counts. CDR3 DNA: TGTGCCAGCAGCTTGCCCTTGGGACTAGGAACCGGGGAGCTGTTTTTT. Protein product: CASSLPLGLGTGELFF. The V and J genes are TRBV5-6 and TRBJ2-2; 8 bases fit TRBD2. The CDR3 spans 16 residues. Germline CDR1 and CDR2: SGHDT and YYEEEE. J gave up 5 bases and V 1 base, and 7 bases lay outside the gene matches.

This chain joins TRBV6-6 and TRBJ2-7, with D hard to call. Trimming stripped 6 bases from V and 3 bases from J, with 12 bases between. The germline V gene has CDR1 MNHNY and CDR2 SVGAGI (reference sequence). The length of the CDR3 is 13 residues. This chain's CDR3 is CASSSRYGYEQYF. CDR3 coding DNA: TGTGCCAGCAGCTCGCGGTACGGCTACGAGCAGTACTTC.

The chain employs TRBV7-2 and TRBJ2-7, with TRBD2 identical over 10 bases. Germline CDR1 reads SGHTA; CDR2 reads FQGNSA. The V and J ends lost 1 base and 5 bases, in that order; junction bases with no gene match: 17. The CDR3 covers 19 residues. CDR3 DNA sequence: TGTGCCAGCAGCTTAGTATTTGGGCTGTTGAGCGGGGGGGCGGACGAGCAGTACTTC. The encoded protein is CASSLVFGLLSGGADEQYF.

This chain uses TRBV19 with TRBJ1-2; 7 bases agree with TRBD1. Germline trimming cut 5 bases from V and 4 bases from J; bases unmatched to any gene: 7. CDR1 is LNHDA and CDR2 is SQIVND in the germline V gene (reference sequence). This CDR3 spans 14 amino acids. Here the CDR3 reads CASSANRDSYGYTF. Written as DNA, the CDR3 is TGTGCCAGTAGTGCAAACCGGGACAGCTATGGCTACACCTTC.

V usage is TRBV7-2 and J usage is TRBJ2-5; 11 bases are a match to TRBD1. The CDR3 covers 17 residues. CDR1 and CDR2 (germline): SGHTA, FQGNSA. Trimming took 1 base from V and 5 from J; bases not matched to a gene: 9. CDR3 sequence reads: CASSLGLGQGVIETQYF. The CDR3 DNA sequence: TGTGCCAGCAGCTTAGGACTGGGACAGGGGGTCATCGAGACCCAGTACTTC.

The chain is built from TRBV29-1 and TRBJ2-1; TRBD2 matches at 12 bases. Trimming at V came to 8 bases and at J to 8 bases, leaving 10 bases not matched to a gene. The CDR3 extends over 14 amino acids. Germline CDR1 is SQVTM and CDR2 is ANQGSEA. CDR3 sequence reads: CSSARTSGADEQFF. The CDR3 nucleotides are TGCAGCTCTGCCCGGACTAGCGGGGCCGATGAGCAGTTCTTC.

J is TRBJ2-7 and V is TRBV7-2; TRBD1 is a possible D gene (6 bases). The CDR3 length is 14 residues. V lost 1 base and J lost 1, with 8 bases in between. Germline CDR1 is SGHTA and CDR2 is FQGNSA. CDR3 bases: TGTGCCAGCAGCTTAGTACAGGGTTCCTACGAGCAGTACTTC. It encodes CASSLVQGSYEQYF.

As DNA, the CDR3 is TGTGCCAGCAGCCCCCCCGGGAGCTCCTACAATGAGCAGTTCTTC. Its translation is CASSPPGSSYNEQFF. The V and J genes are TRBV7-2 and TRBJ2-1, with a tentative D call TRBD2 (6 bases). CDR1 and CDR2 (germline): SGHTA, FQGNSA. This CDR3 has 15 amino acids. The V end lost 5 bases, the J end lost 0 bases, and 11 bases lay between the germline ends.

This clone was detected only once. This chain links TRBV4-3 with TRBJ2-2, with TRBD2 matching 12 bases. Germline V CDR1 and CDR2: LGHNA, YSLEER. This CDR3 has 18 amino acids. The V segment lost 4 bases and the J segment 3 bases; nucleotides outside the gene matches: 9. CDR3 protein: CASSPWTSGTRDTGELFF. The CDR3 DNA is TGCGCCAGCAGCCCATGGACTAGCGGGACCAGAGACACCGGGGAGCTGTTTTTT.

J is TRBJ2-3 and V is TRBV2, with 8 nucleotides matching TRBD1. The CDR3 loop spans 15 amino acids. In germline, CDR1 is SNHLY, CDR2 FYNNEI. V trimming: 2 bases; J trimming: 2 bases; junction bases outside the gene matches: 3. In DNA form, the CDR3 reads TGTGCCAGCAGTGAAACGGGACAGGTCACAGATACGCAGTATTTT. This gives the protein CASSETGQVTDTQYF.

The V call is TRBV13, the J call TRBJ2-3; 15 bases align to TRBD2. V lost 0 bases and J lost 0; bases outside the gene matches: 7. Germline lookup yields CDR1 PRHDT and CDR2 FYEKMQ (reference sequence). The CDR3 has 20 amino acids. CDR3 loop: CASSLGLGLAGGLSTDTQYF. In DNA, the CDR3 is TGTGCCAGCAGCTTAGGCCTGGGACTAGCGGGGGGCCTAAGCACAGATACGCAGTATTTT.